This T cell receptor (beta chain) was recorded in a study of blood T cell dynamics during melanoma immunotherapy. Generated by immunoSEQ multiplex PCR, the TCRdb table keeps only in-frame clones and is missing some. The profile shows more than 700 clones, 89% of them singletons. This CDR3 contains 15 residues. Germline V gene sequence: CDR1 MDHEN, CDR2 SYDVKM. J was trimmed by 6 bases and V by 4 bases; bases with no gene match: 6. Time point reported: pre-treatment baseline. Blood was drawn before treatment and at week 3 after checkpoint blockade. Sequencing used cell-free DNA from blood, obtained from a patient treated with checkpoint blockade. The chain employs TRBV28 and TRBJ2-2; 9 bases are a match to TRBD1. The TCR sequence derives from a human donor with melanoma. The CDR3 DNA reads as TGTGCCAGCAGTTCTACAGGGGGCTTTGCCGGGGAGCTGTTTTTT. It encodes CASSSTGGFAGELFF.